The clone carrying this T cell receptor (beta chain) was seen at least ten times. This entry belongs to a study of regulatory T cells in long-lasting Graves disease. Time point indicated: newly diagnosed GD, antithyroid drugs for less than 3 months. The TCR library was made from RNA extracted from PBMCs. Construction of the TCR beta libraries employed iRepertoire HTBI primers in conjunction with Arm-PCR of CDR3 regions. TCRdb used MiXCR to reprocess the multiplex PCR reads, holding one entry per CDR3 protein. This sample yields under 400,000 distinct CDR3 sequences, of which 16% are seen a single time; just under 30% belongs to the top ten. Germline loops: CDR1 SGHAT, CDR2 FQNNGV. The V end was cut by 3 bases, the J end by 3 bases, with 12 bases between. This CDR3 is 15 amino acids long. The data also belong to a second study, concerning T cells in Graves' hyperthyroidism and ophthalmopathy.

The material was peripheral blood mononuclear cells (PBMCs), obtained at new diagnosis, from a patient treated with antithyroid drugs. The chain joins TRBV11-2 to TRBJ1-3, with a tentative D call TRBD1 (6 bases). The TCR comes from a man aged 40-55 years with Graves disease. The CDR3 reads CASSFGGAGGNTIYF. The CDR3, as DNA: TGTGCCAGCAGCTTTGGGGGCGCCGGTGGAAACACCATATATTTT. Drawing the rest from reference TRBV11-2 and TRBJ1-3, the complete variable domain is EAGVAQSPRYKIIEKRQSVAFWCNPISGHATLYWYQQILGQGPKLLIQFQNNGVVDDSQLPKDRFSAERLKGVDSTLKIQPAKLEDSAVYLCASSFGGAGGNTIYFGEGSWLTVV.